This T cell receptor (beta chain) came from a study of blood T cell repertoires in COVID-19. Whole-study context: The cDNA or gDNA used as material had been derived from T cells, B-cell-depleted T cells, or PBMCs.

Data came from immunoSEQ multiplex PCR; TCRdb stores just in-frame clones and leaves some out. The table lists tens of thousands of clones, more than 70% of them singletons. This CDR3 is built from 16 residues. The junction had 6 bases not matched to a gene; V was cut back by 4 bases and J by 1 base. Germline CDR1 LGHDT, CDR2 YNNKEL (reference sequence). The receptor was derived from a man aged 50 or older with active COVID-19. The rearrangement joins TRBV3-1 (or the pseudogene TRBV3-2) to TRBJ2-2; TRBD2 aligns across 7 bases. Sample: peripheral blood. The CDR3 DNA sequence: TGTGCCAGCAGCCCCGTACCTAGCGGGAACACCGGGGAGCTGTTTTTT. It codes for CASSPVPSGNTGELFF.